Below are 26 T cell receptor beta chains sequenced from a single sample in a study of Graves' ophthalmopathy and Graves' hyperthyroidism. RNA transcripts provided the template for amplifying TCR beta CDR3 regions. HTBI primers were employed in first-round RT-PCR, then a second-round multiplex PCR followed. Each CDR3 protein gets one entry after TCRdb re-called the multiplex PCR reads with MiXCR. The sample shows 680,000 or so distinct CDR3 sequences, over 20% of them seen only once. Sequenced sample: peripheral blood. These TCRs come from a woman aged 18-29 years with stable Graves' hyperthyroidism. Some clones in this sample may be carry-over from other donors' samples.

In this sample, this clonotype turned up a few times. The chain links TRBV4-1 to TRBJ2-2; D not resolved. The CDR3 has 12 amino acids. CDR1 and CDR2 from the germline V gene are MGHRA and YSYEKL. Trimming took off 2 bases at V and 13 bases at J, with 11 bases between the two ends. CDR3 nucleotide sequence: TGCGCCAGCAGCCAATCGTTGGGCGTGCTGTTTTTT. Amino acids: CASSQSLGVLFF.

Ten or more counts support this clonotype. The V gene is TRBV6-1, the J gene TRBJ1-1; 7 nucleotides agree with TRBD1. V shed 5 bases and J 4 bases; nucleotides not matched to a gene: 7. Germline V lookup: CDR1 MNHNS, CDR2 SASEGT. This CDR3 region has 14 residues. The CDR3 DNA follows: TGTGCCAGCAGTACACCAGGGGGGCCCACTGAAGCTTTCTTT. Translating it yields CASSTPGGPTEAFF.

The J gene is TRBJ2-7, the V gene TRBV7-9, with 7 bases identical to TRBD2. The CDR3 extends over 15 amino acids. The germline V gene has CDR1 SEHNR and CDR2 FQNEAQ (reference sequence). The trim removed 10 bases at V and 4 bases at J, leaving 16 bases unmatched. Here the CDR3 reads CAIEIPSGVKYEQYF. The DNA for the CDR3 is TGTGCCATCGAGATACCGAGCGGGGTGAAATACGAGCAGTACTTC.

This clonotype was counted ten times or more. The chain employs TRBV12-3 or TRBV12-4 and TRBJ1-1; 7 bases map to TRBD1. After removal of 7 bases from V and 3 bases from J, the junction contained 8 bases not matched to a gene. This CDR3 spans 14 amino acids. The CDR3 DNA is TGTGCCAGCAATCGCGACAGGGCCGACACTGAAGCTTTCTTT. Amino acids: CASNRDRADTEAFF.

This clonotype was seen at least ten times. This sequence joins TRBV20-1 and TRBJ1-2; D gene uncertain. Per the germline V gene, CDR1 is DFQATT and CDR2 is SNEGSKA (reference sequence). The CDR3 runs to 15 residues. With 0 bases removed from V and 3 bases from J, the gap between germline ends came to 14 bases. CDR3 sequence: CSARDDGPSDYGYTF. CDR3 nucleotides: TGCAGTGCTAGAGATGACGGACCCTCGGACTATGGCTACACCTTC.

CDR3 loop: CASSRQGAVGYGYTF. In DNA, the CDR3 is TGTGCCAGCAGCCGACAGGGGGCGGTTGGCTATGGCTACACCTTC. This chain joins TRBV27 and TRBJ1-2, with TRBD1 matching over 10 bases. Losses at the gene ends were 6 bases for V and 4 bases for J; bases not matched to a gene: 8. The CDR3 totals 15 residues. Germline CDR1 reads MNHEY; CDR2 reads SMNVEV (reference sequence).

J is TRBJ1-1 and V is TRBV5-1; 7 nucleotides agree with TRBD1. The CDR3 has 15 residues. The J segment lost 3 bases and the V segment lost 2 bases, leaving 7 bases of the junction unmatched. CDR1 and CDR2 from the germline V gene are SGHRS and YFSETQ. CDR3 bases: TGCGCCAGCAGCTTTTTGGAGGGGGCGCACACTGAAGCTTTCTTT. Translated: CASSFLEGAHTEAFF.

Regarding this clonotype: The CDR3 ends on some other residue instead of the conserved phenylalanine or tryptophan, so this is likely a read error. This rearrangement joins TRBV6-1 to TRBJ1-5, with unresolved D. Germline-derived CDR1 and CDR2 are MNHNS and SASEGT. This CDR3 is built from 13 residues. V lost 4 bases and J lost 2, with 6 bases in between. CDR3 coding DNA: TGTGCCAGCAGTGTGACCTGCAATCAGCCCCAGCATGTT. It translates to CASSVTCNQPQHV.

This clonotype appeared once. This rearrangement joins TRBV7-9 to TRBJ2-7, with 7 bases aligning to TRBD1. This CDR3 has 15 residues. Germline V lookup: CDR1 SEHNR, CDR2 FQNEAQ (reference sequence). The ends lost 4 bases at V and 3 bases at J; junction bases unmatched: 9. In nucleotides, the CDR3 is TGTGCCAGCAGCTCCGGACAGGCAGGTCGCTACGAGCAGTACTTC. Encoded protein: CASSSGQAGRYEQYF.

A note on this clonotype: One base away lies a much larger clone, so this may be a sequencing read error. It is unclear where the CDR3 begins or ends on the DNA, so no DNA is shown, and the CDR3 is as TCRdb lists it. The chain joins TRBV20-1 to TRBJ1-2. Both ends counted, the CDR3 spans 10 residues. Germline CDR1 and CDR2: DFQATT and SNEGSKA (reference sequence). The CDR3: CSAYSYGCTF.

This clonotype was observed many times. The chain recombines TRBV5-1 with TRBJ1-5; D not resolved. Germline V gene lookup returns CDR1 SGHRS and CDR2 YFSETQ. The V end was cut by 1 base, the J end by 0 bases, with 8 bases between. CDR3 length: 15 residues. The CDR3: CASSLRQYSNQPQHF. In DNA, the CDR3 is TGCGCCAGCAGCTTGAGGCAGTATAGCAATCAGCCCCAGCATTTT.

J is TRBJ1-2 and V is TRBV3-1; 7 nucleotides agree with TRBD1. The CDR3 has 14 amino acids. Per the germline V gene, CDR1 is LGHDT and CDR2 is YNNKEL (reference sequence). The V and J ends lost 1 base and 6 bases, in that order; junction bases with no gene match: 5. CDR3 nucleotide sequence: TGTGCCAGCAGCCAAGCCGGGACAGATCATGGCTACACCTTC. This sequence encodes CASSQAGTDHGYTF.

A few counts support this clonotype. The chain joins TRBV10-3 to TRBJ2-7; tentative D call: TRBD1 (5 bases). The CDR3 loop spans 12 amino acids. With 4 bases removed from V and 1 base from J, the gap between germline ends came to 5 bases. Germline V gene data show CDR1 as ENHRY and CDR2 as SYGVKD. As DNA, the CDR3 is TGTGCCATCAGTGGACAGTCCTACGAGCAGTACTTC. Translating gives CAISGQSYEQYF.

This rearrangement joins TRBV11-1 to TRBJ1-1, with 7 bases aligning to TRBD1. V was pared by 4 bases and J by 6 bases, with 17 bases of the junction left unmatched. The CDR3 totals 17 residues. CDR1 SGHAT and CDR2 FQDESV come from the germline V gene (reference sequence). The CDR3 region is CASSSNRQGWGNAEAFF. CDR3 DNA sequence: TGTGCCAGCAGCTCTAACAGACAGGGTTGGGGCAACGCTGAAGCTTTCTTT.

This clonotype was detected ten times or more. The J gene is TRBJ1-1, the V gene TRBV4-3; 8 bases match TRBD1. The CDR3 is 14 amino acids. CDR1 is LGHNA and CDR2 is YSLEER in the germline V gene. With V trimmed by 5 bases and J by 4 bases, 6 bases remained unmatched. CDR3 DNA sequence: TGCGCCAGCAGCAACCGACAGGGGATCACTGAAGCTTTCTTT. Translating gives CASSNRQGITEAFF.

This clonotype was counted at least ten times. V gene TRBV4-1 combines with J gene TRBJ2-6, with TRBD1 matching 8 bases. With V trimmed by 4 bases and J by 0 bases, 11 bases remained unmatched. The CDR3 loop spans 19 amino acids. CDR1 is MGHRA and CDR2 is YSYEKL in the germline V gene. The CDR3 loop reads CASSLTGGRGLSGANVLTF. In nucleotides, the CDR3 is TGCGCCAGCAGCCTCACTGGCGGCAGGGGGCTCTCTGGGGCCAACGTCCTGACTTTC.

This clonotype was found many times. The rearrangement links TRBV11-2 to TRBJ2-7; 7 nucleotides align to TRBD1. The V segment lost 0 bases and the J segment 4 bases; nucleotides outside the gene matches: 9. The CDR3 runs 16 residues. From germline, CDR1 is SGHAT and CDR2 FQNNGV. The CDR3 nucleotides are TGTGCCAGCAGCTTAGAGTGGACAGGTTATTATTACGAGCAGTACTTC. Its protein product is CASSLEWTGYYYEQYF.

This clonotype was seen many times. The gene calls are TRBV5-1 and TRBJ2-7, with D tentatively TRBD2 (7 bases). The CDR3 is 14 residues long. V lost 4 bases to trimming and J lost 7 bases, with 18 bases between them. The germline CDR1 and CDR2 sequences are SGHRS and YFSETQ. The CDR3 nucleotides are TGCGCCAGCAGCGGCGGGGGCCTTACGATGGAGCAGTACTTC. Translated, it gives CASSGGGLTMEQYF.

The CDR3 DNA is TGCGCCAGCAGCCAAGTATCAGGGCAAGAAGCTTTCTTT. Its translation is CASSQVSGQEAFF. The chain recombines TRBV4-1 with TRBJ1-1, with D tentatively TRBD1 (5 bases). The CDR3 totals 13 residues. The germline V gene has CDR1 MGHRA and CDR2 YSYEKL. Between the trimmed V and J ends, which lost 1 base and 8 bases, there was a span of 11 bases.

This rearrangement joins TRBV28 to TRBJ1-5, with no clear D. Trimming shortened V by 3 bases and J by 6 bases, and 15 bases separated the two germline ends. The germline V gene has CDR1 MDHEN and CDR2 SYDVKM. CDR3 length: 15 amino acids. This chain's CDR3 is CASSFLERPGQPQHF. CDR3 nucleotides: TGTGCCAGCAGTTTCCTCGAGCGGCCTGGTCAGCCCCAGCATTTT.

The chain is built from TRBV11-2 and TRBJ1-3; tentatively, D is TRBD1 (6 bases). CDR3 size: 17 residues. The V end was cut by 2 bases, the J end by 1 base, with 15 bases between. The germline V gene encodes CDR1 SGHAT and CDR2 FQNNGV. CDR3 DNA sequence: TGTGCCAGCAGCTTACTAGGGCAGGGGAGTTCTGGAAACACCATATATTTT. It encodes CASSLLGQGSSGNTIYF.

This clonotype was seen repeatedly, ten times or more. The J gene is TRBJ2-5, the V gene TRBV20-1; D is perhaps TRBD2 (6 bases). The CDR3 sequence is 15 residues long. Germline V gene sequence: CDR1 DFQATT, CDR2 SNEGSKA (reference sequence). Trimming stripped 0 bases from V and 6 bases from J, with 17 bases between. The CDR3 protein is CSARDSGTPEKTQYF. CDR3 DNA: TGCAGTGCTAGAGATTCGGGGACTCCGGAGAAGACCCAGTACTTC.

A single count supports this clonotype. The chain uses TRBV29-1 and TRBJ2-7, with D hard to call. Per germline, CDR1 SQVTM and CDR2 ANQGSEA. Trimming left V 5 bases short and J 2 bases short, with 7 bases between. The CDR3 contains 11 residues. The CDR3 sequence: CSVLGTYEQYF. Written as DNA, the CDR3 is TGCAGCGTTCTGGGAACCTACGAGCAGTACTTC.

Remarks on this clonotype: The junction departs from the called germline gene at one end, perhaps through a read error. This CDR3 reads CVSSLATGASYEQYF. DNA of the CDR3: TGTGTCAGCAGCTTAGCAACAGGGGCCTCCTACGAGCAGTACTTC. The chain uses TRBV7-2 and TRBJ2-7, with 7 bases matching TRBD1. CDR1 is SGHTA, CDR2 FQGNSA, per germline. The CDR3 sequence is 15 residues long.

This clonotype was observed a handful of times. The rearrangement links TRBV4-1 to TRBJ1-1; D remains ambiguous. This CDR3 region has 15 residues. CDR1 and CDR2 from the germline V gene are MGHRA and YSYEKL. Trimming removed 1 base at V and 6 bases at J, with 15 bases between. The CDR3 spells CASSQVWDRRSEAFF. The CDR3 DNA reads TGCGCCAGCAGCCAAGTTTGGGATCGGCGGTCTGAAGCTTTCTTT.

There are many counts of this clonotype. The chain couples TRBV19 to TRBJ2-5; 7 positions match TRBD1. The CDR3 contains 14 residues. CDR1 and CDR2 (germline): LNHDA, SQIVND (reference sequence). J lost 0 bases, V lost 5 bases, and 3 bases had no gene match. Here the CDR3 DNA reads TGTGCCAGTAGTGACAGGGTCGACCAAGAGACCCAGTACTTC. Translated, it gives CASSDRVDQETQYF.